The sequence of this T cell receptor beta chain was determined in a study of T cells in tumors after PD-1 blockade. Turning to the study itself: Some patients also took daily vismodegib 150 mg during anti-PD-1 treatment. Whole-study results and caveats: Some novel exhausted tumor clones appeared in pre-treatment blood, suggesting peripheral recruitment.

The V and J ends lost 6 bases and 0 bases respectively, with 9 bases between them. The CDR3 has 14 residues. From germline, CDR1 is SNHLY and CDR2 FYNNEI. Data came from immunoSEQ multiplex PCR; TCRdb stores just in-frame clones and leaves some out. Counted here are about 20,000 clones, around 80% occurring once; the ten biggest clones make up roughly 25%. Comments on this clone: The antigen is not known.

Sample: PBMCs, taken before anti-PD-1 treatment. The chain joins TRBV2 to TRBJ1-5; a weak D match, TRBD1 (6 bases). This TCR was sampled from a human donor with basal cell carcinoma. The chain's CDR3 is CASSQTGSNQPQHF. CDR3 nucleotide sequence: TGTGCCAGCAGCCAGACAGGTAGCAATCAGCCCCAGCATTTT. The whole variable domain, remainder taken from reference TRBV2 and TRBJ1-5, is EPEVTQTPSHQVTQMGQEVILRCVPISNHLYFYWYRQILGQKVEFLVSFYNNEISEKSEIFDDQFSVERPDGSNFTLKIRSTKLEDSAMYFCASSQTGSNQPQHFGDGTRLSIL.